Shown below are 32 T cell receptor beta chains from a single sample sequenced in a study of vaccination effects on CD4 cells after COVID-19. Produced via immunoSEQ multiplex PCR; TCRdb's table is partial and in-frame only. The table includes tens of thousands of clones, approximately 74% detected once. Ahead of sequencing, the ViraFEST assay grew antigen-specific CD4+ T cells using viral peptide pools. The authors isolated CD4+ T cells after less than eleven days of culture. Their specific antigens are unknown. Here the sequenced sample was CD4+ T cells from PBMCs cultured with HCoV-229E spike peptides, taken before COVID-19 vaccination. Receptor source: a human donor who received a COVID-19 vaccine.

The chain is built from TRBV15 and TRBJ1-1; TRBD1 might be the D (5 bases). Deletions cut 0 bases from V and 4 bases from J, with 9 bases between. The germline V gene encodes CDR1 LNHNV and CDR2 YYDKDF (reference sequence). This CDR3 spans 14 amino acids. The CDR3 nucleotides are TGTGCCACCAGCAGAGATTGGGGGAGCACTGAAGCTTTCTTT. Translated: CATSRDWGSTEAFF.

The chain couples TRBV7-2 to TRBJ1-2; D is unclear. There are 18 residues in the CDR3. Trimming shortened V by 5 bases and J by 4 bases, and 26 bases separated the two germline ends. Germline-derived CDR1 and CDR2 are SGHTA and FQGNSA. Here the CDR3 DNA reads TGTGCCAGCAGCCAACCCGGTTTATTGAGCGACGGCTCCTATGGCTACACCTTC. Protein sequence: CASSQPGLLSDGSYGYTF.

The chain is built from TRBV7-9 and TRBJ1-3; no definite D call. Per the germline V gene, CDR1 is SEHNR and CDR2 is FQNEAQ (reference sequence). This CDR3 has 15 amino acids. The germline V and J ends were trimmed by 7 bases and 0 bases, with 13 bases remaining between them. This CDR3 is CASILTASSGNTIYF. The CDR3 DNA reads TGTGCCAGCATCCTGACCGCGAGCTCTGGAAACACCATATATTTT. Full variable domain (outside the CDR3, taken from reference TRBV7-9 and TRBJ1-3): DTGVSQNPRHKITKRGQNVTFRCDPISEHNRLYWYRQTLGQGPEFLTYFQNEAQLEKSRLLSDRFSAERPKGSFSTLEIQRTEQGDSAMYLCASILTASSGNTIYFGEGSWLTVV.

The chain carries TRBV20-1 and TRBJ2-7; D possibly corresponds to TRBD1 (5 bases). V was trimmed by 0 bases and J by 7 bases, leaving 7 bases between them. The CDR3 is 11 amino acids. The germline V gene encodes CDR1 DFQATT and CDR2 SNEGSKA (reference sequence). The CDR3 DNA reads as TGCAGTGCTAGAGAGCAGGGAGAGCAGTACGTC. Protein sequence: CSAREQGEQYV.

The rearrangement links TRBV7-2 to TRBJ2-7, with 11 bases fitting TRBD2. The CDR3 contains 16 residues. CDR1 and CDR2 from the germline V gene are SGHTA and FQGNSA. Germline trimming cut 1 base from V and 5 bases from J; bases unmatched to any gene: 7. CDR3 sequence reads: CASSLEIAGGRDEQYV. Written as DNA, the CDR3 is TGTGCCAGCAGCTTAGAAATAGCGGGGGGGAGGGACGAGCAGTACGTC.

This clone has more than one count but fewer than ten. The chain uses TRBV24-1 and TRBJ2-1; D is uncertain. Germline CDR1 is KGHDR and CDR2 is SFDVKD. The germline V and J ends were trimmed by 2 bases and 7 bases, with 11 bases remaining between them. The CDR3 is 14 residues long. The CDR3 sequence is CATSDYIASNEQFF. CDR3 coding DNA: TGTGCCACCAGTGATTATATTGCGAGTAATGAGCAGTTCTTC.

This rearrangement joins TRBV7-3 to TRBJ2-1; 7 nucleotides align to TRBD2. The CDR3 consists of 12 residues. Looked up from germline, CDR1 is SGHTA and CDR2 is FQGTGA. Trimming at V came to 4 bases and at J to 9 bases, leaving 3 bases not matched to a gene. CDR3 loop: CASSSTGGEQFF. The CDR3 nucleotides are TGTGCCAGCAGCTCCACGGGGGGTGAGCAGTTCTTC.

Only a few counts were recorded for this clone. V gene TRBV13 combines with J gene TRBJ2-1; 11 bases are shared with TRBD1. Germline V gene sequence: CDR1 PRHDT, CDR2 FYEKMQ (reference sequence). The V and J ends lost 7 bases and 4 bases, in that order; junction bases with no gene match: 9. The CDR3 is 16 residues long. DNA of the CDR3: TGTGCCAGCACCCATCCCGGGACAGGGGGATACAATGAGCAGTTCTTC. It is translated as CASTHPGTGGYNEQFF.

The chain combines TRBV3-1 (or the pseudogene TRBV3-2) with TRBJ1-6; 9 bases line up with TRBD1. Per germline, CDR1 LGHDT and CDR2 YNNKEL (reference sequence). J lost 6 bases, V lost 4 bases, and 10 bases had no gene match. The CDR3 extends over 17 amino acids. This CDR3 reads CASSPHRGQTGNSPLHF. CDR3 DNA: TGTGCCAGCAGCCCCCACAGGGGGCAGACGGGTAATTCACCCCTCCACTTT.

The chain employs TRBV3-1 (or the pseudogene TRBV3-2) and TRBJ2-4, with D perhaps matching TRBD2 (6 bases). Trimming took off 3 bases at V and 0 bases at J, with 18 bases between the two ends. This CDR3 has 18 amino acids. CDR1 LGHDT and CDR2 YNNKEL come from the germline V gene (reference sequence). The CDR3 DNA follows: TGTGCCAGCAGCCAGGATCTAGTGCGAGCGGGAGCCAAAAACATTCAGTACTTC. Its translation: CASSQDLVRAGAKNIQYF.

J is TRBJ1-5 and V is TRBV18, with 9 bases fitting TRBD1. V lost 4 bases to trimming and J lost 0 bases; unmatched junction nucleotides: 4. Looked up from germline, CDR1 is KGHSH and CDR2 is LQKENI. This CDR3 has 16 residues. The CDR3 loop is CASSQQGAGSNQPQHF. CDR3 nucleotides: TGTGCCAGCTCACAACAGGGGGCGGGTAGCAATCAGCCCCAGCATTTT. Drawing the rest from reference TRBV18 and TRBJ1-5, the complete variable domain is NAGVMQNPRHLVRRRGQEARLRCSPMKGHSHVYWYRQLPEEGLKFMVYLQKENIIDESGMPKERFSAEFPKEGPSILRIQQVVRGDSAAYFCASSQQGAGSNQPQHFGDGTRLSIL.

In DNA form, the CDR3 reads TGCGCCAGCAGCTCCCGTGGCAGCGGGAACTATGGCTACACCTTC. Translated, it gives CASSSRGSGNYGYTF. The chain joins TRBV5-1 to TRBJ1-2; D gene uncertain. CDR3 length: 15 residues. The germline V gene encodes CDR1 SGHRS and CDR2 YFSETQ. The V end lost 3 bases, the J end lost 2 bases, and 14 bases lay between the germline ends.

The chain uses TRBV29-1 and TRBJ1-4; D uncertain. This CDR3 contains 14 residues. The germline gives CDR1 SQVTM, CDR2 ANQGSEA. V was clipped by 7 bases and J by 4 bases, with 16 bases between them. DNA for the CDR3: TGCAGCGCCAGCCAAGAGAATATTAATGAAAAACTGTTTTTT. This codes for CSASQENINEKLFF.

The chain joins TRBV3-1 (or the pseudogene TRBV3-2) to TRBJ1-1; D may be TRBD1 (5 bases). Trimming took 1 base from V and 6 from J, leaving 12 bases between them. Germline CDR1 reads LGHDT; CDR2 reads YNNKEL (reference sequence). The CDR3 totals 14 residues. In nucleotides, the CDR3 is TGTGCCAGCAGCCAAGGGGGGGTGGGTGCTGAAGCTTTCTTT. The encoded protein is CASSQGGVGAEAFF.

This clone was counted only a few times. The V gene is TRBV7-9, the J gene TRBJ1-4, with unresolved D. The CDR3 is made up of 19 amino acids. Germline V gene lookup returns CDR1 SEHNR and CDR2 FQNEAQ (reference sequence). Deletions cut 3 bases from V and 5 bases from J, with 25 bases between. The CDR3 region is CASSFVGWRPQEENEKLFF. The CDR3 DNA reads TGTGCCAGCAGCTTCGTAGGGTGGAGGCCGCAGGAAGAGAATGAAAAACTGTTTTTT.

V and J are TRBV5-4 and TRBJ1-2, with 12 bases matching TRBD1. In germline, CDR1 is SGHNT, CDR2 YYREEE (reference sequence). The CDR3 is 16 amino acids. V shed 5 bases and J 7 bases; nucleotides not matched to a gene: 12. CDR3 region: CASSSIQGQGAFGYTF. CDR3 sequence (DNA): TGTGCCAGCAGTTCTATTCAGGGACAGGGGGCGTTTGGCTACACCTTC.

This clone occurred once. This sequence joins TRBV11-2 and TRBJ2-5; 7 nucleotides align to TRBD1. The V and J ends lost 4 bases and 7 bases, in that order; junction bases with no gene match: 12. CDR1 is SGHAT, CDR2 FQNNGV, per germline. The CDR3 length is 15 residues. CDR3 DNA: TGTGCCAGCAGCTCCAGACAGGGCGCCCGAGGGACCCAGTACTTC. It codes for CASSSRQGARGTQYF.

The chain links TRBV3-1 (or the pseudogene TRBV3-2) to TRBJ1-4; 7 nucleotides align to TRBD1. The J segment lost 5 bases and the V segment lost 6 bases, leaving 6 bases of the junction unmatched. CDR1 is LGHDT and CDR2 is YNNKEL in the germline V gene (reference sequence). CDR3 length: 14 amino acids. The CDR3 bases are TGTGCCAGCAGAAGACAGGGATTAAATGAAAAACTGTTTTTT. It encodes CASRRQGLNEKLFF.

This chain links TRBV29-1 with TRBJ2-1, with 10 bases that match TRBD1. The germline V gene has CDR1 SQVTM and CDR2 ANQGSEA. The length of the CDR3 is 12 residues. J gave up 8 bases and V 4 bases, and 2 bases lay outside the gene matches. The CDR3 loop is CSVGGQGDEQFF. For the CDR3, the DNA is TGCAGCGTTGGCGGACAGGGGGATGAGCAGTTCTTC.

The chain has TRBV12-5 and TRBJ2-7; D remains unclear. Trimming stripped 1 base from V and 4 bases from J, with 2 bases between. From germline, CDR1 is LGHNT and CDR2 FRNRAP. The CDR3 totals 11 residues. The CDR3 coding sequence is TGTGCTAGTGGTTTGGAATACGAGCAGTACGTC. Translation: CASGLEYEQYV.

J is TRBJ2-1 and V is TRBV5-4; TRBD2 aligns across 8 bases. CDR3 length: 13 amino acids. Germline V gives CDR1 SGHNT, CDR2 YYREEE (reference sequence). V lost 7 bases to trimming and J lost 8 bases; unmatched junction nucleotides: 8. Here the CDR3 DNA reads TGTGCCAGCGGACCGGGGGGGAATGATGAGCAGTTCTTC. Protein sequence: CASGPGGNDEQFF.

The CDR3 bases are TGTGCCAGCAGTTACGTGAGGACAGCCAAAAACATTCAGTACTTC. Protein: CASSYVRTAKNIQYF. The chain has TRBV6-5 and TRBJ2-4, with unresolved D. CDR1 and CDR2 (germline): MNHEY, SVGAGI. This CDR3 comprises 15 residues. Deletions cut 2 bases from V and 0 bases from J, with 8 bases between.

V usage is TRBV4-3 and J usage is TRBJ1-2, with D possibly TRBD1 on 5 matching bases. The CDR3 sequence is 15 residues long. Deletions cut 4 bases from V and 6 bases from J, with 18 bases between. Germline CDR1 is LGHNA and CDR2 is YSLEER. The CDR3, as DNA: TGCGCCAGCAGCCGGCAGACAGAGGCTTCTGATGGCTACACCTTC. This gives the protein CASSRQTEASDGYTF.

The chain links TRBV13 to TRBJ2-6; D gene ambiguous. CDR3 length: 15 amino acids. Trimming took off 1 base at V and 4 bases at J, with 8 bases between the two ends. Germline lookup yields CDR1 PRHDT and CDR2 FYEKMQ (reference sequence). CDR3 in DNA: TGTGCCAGCAGCTTAGACAGATCCGGGGCCAACGTCCTGACTTTC. It codes for CASSLDRSGANVLTF.

The chain has TRBV2 and TRBJ1-4, with 7 nucleotides matching TRBD1. The germline CDR1 and CDR2 sequences are SNHLY and FYNNEI. The CDR3 extends over 17 amino acids. After removal of 6 bases from V and 0 bases from J, the junction contained 10 bases not matched to a gene. The CDR3 DNA follows: TGTGCCAGCAGGAGGGGCCTTCAGGGGGCAACTAATGAAAAACTGTTTTTT. It codes for CASRRGLQGATNEKLFF.

In DNA form, the CDR3 reads TGCAGCGTTGAAGCCAGCCCCGGGGGTCAAGAGACCCAGTACTTC. It yields the protein CSVEASPGGQETQYF. This rearrangement joins TRBV29-1 to TRBJ2-5, with a tentative D call TRBD2 (6 bases). CDR3 length: 15 residues. The germline gives CDR1 SQVTM, CDR2 ANQGSEA. With 1 base removed from V and 2 bases from J, the gap between germline ends came to 14 bases.

This sequence joins TRBV3-1 (or the pseudogene TRBV3-2) and TRBJ2-2, with a tentative D call TRBD2 (5 bases). CDR3 length: 15 amino acids. Germline assignment: CDR1 LGHDT and CDR2 YNNKEL (reference sequence). V gave up 5 bases and J gave up 1 base, with 11 bases separating them. Here the CDR3 reads CASSYGGGNTGELFF. CDR3 sequence (DNA): TGTGCCAGCAGCTATGGAGGTGGGAACACCGGGGAGCTGTTTTTT.

The chain carries TRBV6-2 or TRBV6-3 and TRBJ1-4; D possibly corresponds to TRBD1 (5 bases). CDR1 MNHEY and CDR2 SVGEGT come from the germline V gene. The CDR3 sequence is 15 residues long. Trimming removed 5 bases at V and 8 bases at J, with 18 bases between. In nucleotides, the CDR3 is TGTGCCAGCAGTCTCGAGGGTCTTGGGGCGGAAAAACTGTTTTTT. It specifies CASSLEGLGAEKLFF.

The chain couples TRBV18 to TRBJ2-3, with 12 bases aligning to TRBD2. The CDR3 is made up of 16 amino acids. The V gene's germline CDR1 is KGHSH and CDR2 LQKENI. The V gene end was trimmed by 0 bases and the J gene end by 5 bases; junction bases not matched to a gene: 3. DNA of the CDR3: TGTGCCAGCTCACCACCGACTAGCGGGGGAGGAGATACGCAGTATTTT. Its translation is CASSPPTSGGGDTQYF.

The chain carries TRBV29-1 and TRBJ2-5, with D tentatively TRBD2 (6 bases). Germline CDR1 and CDR2: SQVTM and ANQGSEA. This CDR3 is built from 13 residues. Trimming stripped 6 bases from V and 2 bases from J, with 13 bases between. This CDR3 is CSVGVGGQETQYF. DNA for the CDR3: TGCAGCGTGGGTGTGGGAGGTCAAGAGACCCAGTACTTC.

J is TRBJ2-7 and V is TRBV6-2 or TRBV6-3; possible D gene TRBD2, 7 bases. CDR1 and CDR2 (germline): MNHEY, SVGEGT. The CDR3 extends over 18 amino acids. V lost 2 bases to trimming and J lost 5 bases, with 25 bases between them. The CDR3, as DNA: TGTGCCAGCAGTTACATGCCGGGACGGGGGGCCCGTTGGAACGAGCAGTACGTC. Translating it yields CASSYMPGRGARWNEQYV.

This chain joins TRBV7-2 and TRBJ2-3; D ambiguous. CDR1 and CDR2 (germline): SGHTA, FQGNSA. Trimming took 1 base from V and 0 from J, leaving 5 bases between them. The CDR3 sequence is 14 residues long. For the CDR3, the DNA is TGTGCCAGCAGCTTAGGGGCTAGCACAGATACGCAGTATTTT. It translates to CASSLGASTDTQYF.